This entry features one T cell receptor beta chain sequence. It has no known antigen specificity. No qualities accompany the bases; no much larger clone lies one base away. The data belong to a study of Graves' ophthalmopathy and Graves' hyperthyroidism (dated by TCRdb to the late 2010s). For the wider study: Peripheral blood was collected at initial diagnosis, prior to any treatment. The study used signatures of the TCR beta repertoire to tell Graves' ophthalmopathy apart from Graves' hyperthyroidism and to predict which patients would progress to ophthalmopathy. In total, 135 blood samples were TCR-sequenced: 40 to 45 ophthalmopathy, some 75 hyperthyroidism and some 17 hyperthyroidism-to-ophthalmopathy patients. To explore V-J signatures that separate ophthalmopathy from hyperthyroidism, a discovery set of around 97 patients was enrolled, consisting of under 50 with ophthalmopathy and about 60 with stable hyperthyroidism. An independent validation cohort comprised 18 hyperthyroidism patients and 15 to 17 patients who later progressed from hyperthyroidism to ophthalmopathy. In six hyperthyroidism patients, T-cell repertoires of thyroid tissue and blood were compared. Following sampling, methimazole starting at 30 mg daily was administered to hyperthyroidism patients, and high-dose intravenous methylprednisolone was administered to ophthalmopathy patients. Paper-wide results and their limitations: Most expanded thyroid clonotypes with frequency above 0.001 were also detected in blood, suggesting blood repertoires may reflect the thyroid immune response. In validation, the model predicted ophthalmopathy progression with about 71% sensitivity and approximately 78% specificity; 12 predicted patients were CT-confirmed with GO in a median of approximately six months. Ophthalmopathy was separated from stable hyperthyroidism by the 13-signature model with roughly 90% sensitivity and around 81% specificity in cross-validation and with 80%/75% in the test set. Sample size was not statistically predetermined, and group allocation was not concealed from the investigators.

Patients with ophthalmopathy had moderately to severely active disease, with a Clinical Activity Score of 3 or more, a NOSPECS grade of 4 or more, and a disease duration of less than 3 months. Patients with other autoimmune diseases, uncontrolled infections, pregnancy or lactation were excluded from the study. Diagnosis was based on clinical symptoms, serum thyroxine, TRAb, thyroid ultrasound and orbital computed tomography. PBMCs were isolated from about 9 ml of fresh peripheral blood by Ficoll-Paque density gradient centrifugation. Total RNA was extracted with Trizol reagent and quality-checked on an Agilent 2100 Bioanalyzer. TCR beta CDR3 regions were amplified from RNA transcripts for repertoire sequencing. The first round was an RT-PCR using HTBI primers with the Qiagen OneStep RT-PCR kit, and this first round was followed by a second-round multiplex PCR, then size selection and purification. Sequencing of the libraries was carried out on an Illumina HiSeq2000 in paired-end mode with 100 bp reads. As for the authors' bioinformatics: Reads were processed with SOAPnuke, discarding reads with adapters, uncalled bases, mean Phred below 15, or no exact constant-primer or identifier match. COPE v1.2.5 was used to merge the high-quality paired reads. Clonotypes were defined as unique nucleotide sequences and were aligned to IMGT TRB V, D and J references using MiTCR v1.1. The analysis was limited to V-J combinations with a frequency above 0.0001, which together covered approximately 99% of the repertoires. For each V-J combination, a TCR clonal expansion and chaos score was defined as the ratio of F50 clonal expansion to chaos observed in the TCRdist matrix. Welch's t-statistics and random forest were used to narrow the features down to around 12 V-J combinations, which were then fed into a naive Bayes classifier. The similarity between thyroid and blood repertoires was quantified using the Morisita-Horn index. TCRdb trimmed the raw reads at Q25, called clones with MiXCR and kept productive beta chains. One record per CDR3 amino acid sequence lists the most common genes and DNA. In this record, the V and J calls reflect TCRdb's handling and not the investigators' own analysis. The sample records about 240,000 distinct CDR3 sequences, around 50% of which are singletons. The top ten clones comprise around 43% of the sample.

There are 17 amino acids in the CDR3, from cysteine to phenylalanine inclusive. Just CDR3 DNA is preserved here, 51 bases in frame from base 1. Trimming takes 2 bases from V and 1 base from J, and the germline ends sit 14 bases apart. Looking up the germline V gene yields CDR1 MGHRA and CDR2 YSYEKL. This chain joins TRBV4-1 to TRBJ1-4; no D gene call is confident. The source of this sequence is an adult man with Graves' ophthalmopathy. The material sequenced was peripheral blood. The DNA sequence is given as TGCGCCAGCAGCCAATCGGCCAGCTACTTAACTAATGAAAAACTGTTTTTT. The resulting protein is CASSQSASYLTNEKLFF.